This record concerns one T cell receptor beta chain sequence. TCRdb re-called the 5' RACE reads through MiXCR, storing one row per CDR3 protein. Among under 300,000 distinct CDR3 sequences listed, around 17% were seen once. The data are from a study of T-cell memory formation after mild COVID-19. The CDR3 is made up of 12 amino acids. The V and J ends lost 9 bases and 8 bases respectively, with 14 bases between them. Germline lookup yields CDR1 KGHDR and CDR2 SFDVKD. This chain connects TRBV24-1 to TRBJ2-3, with D perhaps TRBD2 (6 bases). This clonotype was obtained from a man between 18 and 29 years old who had mild COVID-19 (a few samples of this study predate the infection). Cell type and time point are not known. Material for sequencing was PBMCs or a T cell subset sorted from them (not recorded which). The CDR3 bases are TGTGCCACCTCTTCTGGAGGGAGTACGCAGTATTTT. It translates to CATSSGGSTQYF.